This TCR beta chain comes out of a study of blood T cell repertoires in COVID-19. Study information: From the United States, Italy and Spain came samples of acute and convalescent COVID-19. T cells, B-cell-depleted T cells, or PBMCs supplied cDNA or gDNA.

Original analysis: Reference gene primer amplification in the assay estimated nucleated cell counts. Clones were sequenced by immunoSEQ multiplex PCR, and TCRdb holds only the in-frame ones, with some missing. The D gene and trimming were derived from the DNA, and the V and J assignments and clone size from that table. The profile covers about 160,000 clones, with around 83% appearing a single time and 1% to 1.2% taken by the ten largest. Trimming took 5 bases from V and 3 from J, leaving 10 bases between them. CDR1 is SEHNR and CDR2 is FQNEAQ in the germline V gene (reference sequence). This CDR3 is built from 13 residues.

The chain has TRBV7-9 and TRBJ1-2; tentative D call: TRBD1 (6 bases). This clonotype originated in a man aged 35 to 55 with acute or convalescent COVID-19. The specimen was peripheral blood. CDR3 loop: CASSGQTDYGYTF. The CDR3 region has the DNA TGTGCCAGCAGCGGACAGACAGACTATGGCTACACCTTC. The entire variable domain, with the rest obtained from reference TRBV7-9 and TRBJ1-2, is as follows: DTGVSQNPRHKITKRGQNVTFRCDPISEHNRLYWYRQTLGQGPEFLTYFQNEAQLEKSRLLSDRFSAERPKGSFSTLEIQRTEQGDSAMYLCASSGQTDYGYTFGSGTRLTVV.